The 18 T cell receptor beta chains reported below all come from one sample, sequenced in a study of blood T cell repertoires in COVID-19. Clones were read by immunoSEQ multiplex PCR, and TCRdb kept only the in-frame ones, dropping some. The sample has about 120,000 clones, 75% to 85% seen once; the top ten hold 3.8%. The sequencing input was peripheral blood. These receptors all come from a woman aged 45-65 years with acute or convalescent COVID-19.

This clone has more than one count but fewer than ten. The chain recombines TRBV5-1 with TRBJ1-4; 7 bases line up with TRBD1. The CDR3 sequence is 14 residues long. CDR1 and CDR2 from the germline V gene are SGHRS and YFSETQ. The trim removed 4 bases at V and 6 bases at J, leaving 6 bases unmatched. The CDR3 sequence: CASSPGGSDEKLFF. CDR3 in DNA: TGCGCCAGCAGCCCAGGGGGTTCGGATGAAAAACTGTTTTTT.

The chain is built from TRBV7-3 and TRBJ2-2; D might be TRBD1 (6 bases). Germline loops: CDR1 SGHTA, CDR2 FQGTGA. The CDR3 loop spans 14 amino acids. With 5 bases removed from V and 2 bases from J, the gap between germline ends came to 9 bases. DNA for the CDR3: TGTGCCAGCAGCCGACAGGTTAACACCGGGGAGCTGTTTTTT. Protein: CASSRQVNTGELFF.

The gene calls are TRBV5-1 and TRBJ2-4; weak D call: TRBD1 (6 bases). The CDR3 contains 14 residues. The germline V and J ends were trimmed by 4 bases and 3 bases, with 11 bases remaining between them. Germline V gene lookup returns CDR1 SGHRS and CDR2 YFSETQ. The CDR3 protein is CASSLQGDKNIQYF. The DNA for the CDR3 is TGCGCCAGCAGCCTACAGGGTGACAAAAACATTCAGTACTTC. Complete variable domain (other parts from reference TRBV5-1 and TRBJ2-4): KAGVTQTPRYLIKTRGQQVTLSCSPISGHRSVSWYQQTPGQGLQFLFEYFSETQRNKGNFPGRFSGRQFSNSRSEMNVSTLELGDSALYLCASSLQGDKNIQYFGAGTRLSVL.

The CDR3 DNA sequence: TGTGCCAGCAGGAACGGGAACGCTTTGGGGCAGTACTTC. Its translation: CASRNGNALGQYF. This sequence joins TRBV21-1 and TRBJ2-7; the table assigns TRBD2, which was not confirmed against the DNA. TRBV21-1 is given as a pseudogene. The CDR3 sequence is 13 residues long.

The chain employs TRBV14 and TRBJ1-6, with 7 bases lining up with TRBD1. The J segment lost 7 bases and the V segment lost 4 bases, leaving 1 base of the junction unmatched. Looked up from germline, CDR1 is SGHDN and CDR2 is FVKESK. There are 13 residues in the CDR3. The CDR3: CASSPTGNSPLHF. Here the CDR3 DNA reads TGTGCCAGCAGCCCGACAGGGAATTCACCCCTCCACTTT. The variable domain in full, completed from reference TRBV14 and TRBJ1-6, reads EAGVTQFPSHSVIEKGQTVTLRCDPISGHDNLYWYRRVMGKEIKFLLHFVKESKQDESGMPNNRFLAERTGGTYSTLKVQPAELEDSGVYFCASSPTGNSPLHFGNGTRLTVT.

The chain uses TRBV19 and TRBJ1-1, with 7 bases identical to TRBD1. The germline V gene encodes CDR1 LNHDA and CDR2 SQIVND (reference sequence). The V and J ends lost 5 bases and 1 base, in that order; junction bases with no gene match: 4. There are 14 residues in the CDR3. The CDR3 region is CASSPGQRNTEAFF. In DNA, the CDR3 is TGTGCCAGTAGTCCGGGACAGAGGAACACTGAAGCTTTCTTT.

The rearrangement uses TRBV10-3 and TRBJ2-5; D gene uncertain. The CDR3 has 16 amino acids. The germline V and J ends were trimmed by 0 bases and 2 bases, with 13 bases remaining between them. CDR1 and CDR2 from the germline V gene are ENHRY and SYGVKD. The CDR3 loop is CAISESSIGVQETQYF. For the CDR3, the DNA is TGTGCCATCAGTGAGTCGAGTATAGGAGTACAAGAGACCCAGTACTTC.

This clone was seen more than once but under ten times. The chain recombines TRBV28 with TRBJ2-2, with D maybe TRBD2 (5 bases). The CDR3 covers 14 residues. CDR1 and CDR2 (germline): MDHEN, SYDVKM. Trimming cost V 2 bases and J 1 base, with 5 bases left between them. CDR3 loop: CASSLRENTGELFF. The CDR3 DNA reads TGTGCCAGCAGTTTACGGGAGAACACCGGGGAGCTGTTTTTT.

V and J are TRBV28 and TRBJ1-5; TRBD1 agrees at 9 bases. The CDR3 spans 16 residues. V lost 9 bases to trimming and J lost 7 bases; unmatched junction nucleotides: 16. Germline values: CDR1 MDHEN, CDR2 SYDVKM. CDR3 amino acids: CASLSPPGTGMQPQHF. The DNA of the CDR3 is TGTGCCAGTCTAAGCCCCCCCGGGACAGGGATGCAGCCCCAGCATTTT.

The chain couples TRBV7-2 to TRBJ2-2, with 8 positions matching TRBD1. V dropped 5 bases and J dropped 6; count of bases not matched to a gene: 11. Germline V CDR1 and CDR2: SGHTA, FQGNSA. The CDR3 loop spans 16 amino acids. The CDR3 sequence is CASSGWDRSGSGELFF. The DNA for the CDR3 is TGTGCCAGCAGCGGATGGGACAGGTCTGGTTCCGGGGAGCTGTTTTTT.

The chain uses TRBV5-1 and TRBJ2-7, with a possible D match to TRBD2 (5 bases). V was cut by 0 bases and J by 3 bases, with 10 bases left in between. Germline CDR1 reads SGHRS; CDR2 reads YFSETQ. This CDR3 region has 14 residues. In DNA form, the CDR3 reads TGCGCCAGCAGCTTGGTATCCGGACTCTACGAGCAGTACTTC. Protein product: CASSLVSGLYEQYF.

The V and J genes are TRBV5-1 and TRBJ1-3; weak D call: TRBD1 (5 bases). The germline V gene has CDR1 SGHRS and CDR2 YFSETQ. Deletions cut 5 bases from V and 7 bases from J, with 13 bases between. The CDR3 covers 13 residues. DNA of the CDR3: TGCGCCAGCAGAATTCAGGGAGGTAACACCATATATTTT. Its protein product is CASRIQGGNTIYF.

V and J are TRBV19 and TRBJ2-1; TRBD2 matches at 7 bases. The germline CDR1 and CDR2 sequences are LNHDA and SQIVND (reference sequence). J lost 12 bases, V lost 5 bases, and 7 bases had no gene match. This CDR3 has 12 amino acids. CDR3 sequence reads: CASSFRGEGQFF. The CDR3 coding sequence is TGTGCCAGTAGTTTCCGGGGGGAGGGGCAGTTCTTC.

This clone was observed once. The chain links TRBV7-8 to TRBJ1-5; 7 bases are shared with TRBD1. Germline CDR1 reads SGHVS; CDR2 reads FQNEAQ. Trimming removed 1 base from V and 6 bases from J; junction bases left unmatched: 6. The CDR3 sequence is 15 residues long. The CDR3 is CASSLGGTVGQPQHF. CDR3 nucleotide sequence: TGTGCCAGCAGCTTAGGCGGGACAGTCGGTCAGCCCCAGCATTTT.

The chain joins TRBV2 to TRBJ1-1; D unclear. Trimming cost V 5 bases and J 1 base, with 8 bases left between them. Germline V CDR1 and CDR2: SNHLY, FYNNEI. This CDR3 has 13 amino acids. CDR3 nucleotide sequence: TGTGCCAGCAGTATTAGCCAGAACACTGAAGCTTTCTTT. Encoded protein: CASSISQNTEAFF. Full variable domain (rest looked up from reference TRBV2 and TRBJ1-1): EPEVTQTPSHQVTQMGQEVILRCVPISNHLYFYWYRQILGQKVEFLVSFYNNEISEKSEIFDDQFSVERPDGSNFTLKIRSTKLEDSAMYFCASSISQNTEAFFGQGTRLTVV.

This sequence joins TRBV7-9 and TRBJ2-1; 11 bases align to TRBD2. The ends lost 5 bases at V and 4 bases at J; junction bases unmatched: 4. The germline CDR1 and CDR2 sequences are SEHNR and FQNEAQ (reference sequence). This CDR3 has 15 residues. The CDR3 is CASSPGTSGYNEQFF. The CDR3 DNA reads TGTGCCAGCAGCCCCGGGACTAGCGGATACAATGAGCAGTTCTTC.

The chain carries TRBV5-6 and TRBJ1-2; tentatively, D is TRBD1 (5 bases). The length of the CDR3 is 14 residues. Germline CDR1 SGHDT, CDR2 YYEEEE. With 5 bases removed from V and 5 bases from J, the gap between germline ends came to 16 bases. The CDR3 here is CASSPNGAGYGYTF. DNA for the CDR3: TGTGCCAGCAGTCCGAATGGGGCGGGGTATGGCTACACCTTC.

The rearrangement uses TRBV4-2 and TRBJ1-1; D ambiguous. The germline V gene has CDR1 LGHNA and CDR2 YNFKEQ. The CDR3 loop spans 15 amino acids. The V gene lost 3 bases and the J gene lost 5 bases, with 16 bases spanning the gap. Here the CDR3 DNA reads TGTGCCAGCAGCCATTCTGCGGTAGGGAGGACTGAAGCTTTCTTT. Residues: CASSHSAVGRTEAFF.